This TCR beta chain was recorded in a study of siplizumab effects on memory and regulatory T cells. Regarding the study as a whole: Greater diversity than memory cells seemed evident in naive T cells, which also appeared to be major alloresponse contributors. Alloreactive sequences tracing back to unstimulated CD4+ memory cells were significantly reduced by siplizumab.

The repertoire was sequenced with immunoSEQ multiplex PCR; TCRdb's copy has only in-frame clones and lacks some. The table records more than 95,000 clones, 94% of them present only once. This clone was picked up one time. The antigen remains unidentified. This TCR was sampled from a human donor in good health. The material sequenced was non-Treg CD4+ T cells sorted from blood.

The CDR3 sequence is CASSLVQNTGELFF. The CDR3 nucleotides read TGTGCCAGCAGCTTGGTACAAAACACCGGGGAGCTGTTTTTT. The J gene is TRBJ2-2, the V gene TRBV5-8; the D is unclear. The germline V and J ends were trimmed by 0 bases and 2 bases, with 5 bases remaining between them. The CDR3 is 14 amino acids. Per germline, CDR1 SGHTS and CDR2 YDEGEE. Full variable domain (rest looked up from reference TRBV5-8 and TRBJ2-2): EAGVTQSPTHLIKTRGQQATLRCSPISGHTSVYWYQQALGLGLQFLLWYDEGEERNRGNFPPRFSGRQFPNYSSELNVNALELEDSALYLCASSLVQNTGELFFGEGSRLTVL.